The 31 T cell receptor beta chains given below trace back to one sample, sequenced in a study of blood T cell repertoires in COVID-19. Measured with immunoSEQ multiplex PCR; TCRdb has only the in-frame clones, and not every one. The sample lists 200,000 to 250,000 clones, roughly 90% occurring once. The sample consisted of PBMCs or T cells enriched from blood (not recorded which). Every receptor here comes from a man younger than 40 who had been exposed to COVID-19.

The chain combines TRBV2 with TRBJ1-2, with a possible D match to TRBD1 (5 bases). The CDR3 is made up of 13 amino acids. Germline lookup yields CDR1 SNHLY and CDR2 FYNNEI. V lost 6 bases, J lost 8 bases, and 16 bases lay in between. In nucleotides, the CDR3 is TGTGCCAGCAGCCGCGGACTAGGGGAAGGCTACACCTTC. Encoded protein: CASSRGLGEGYTF.

The chain couples TRBV28 to TRBJ1-3, with TRBD1 as a possible D gene (5 bases). Germline V lookup: CDR1 MDHEN, CDR2 SYDVKM. The V gene lost 6 bases and the J gene lost 0 bases, with 12 bases spanning the gap. CDR3 size: 15 residues. Here the CDR3 DNA reads TGTGCCAGCAGCCCCGGGGGACTCTCTGGAAACACCATATATTTT. As protein: CASSPGGLSGNTIYF.

The rearrangement uses TRBV15 and TRBJ2-7, with TRBD1 as a possible D gene (5 bases). Germline V gives CDR1 LNHNV, CDR2 YYDKDF (reference sequence). CDR3 length: 15 residues. Trimming shortened V by 0 bases and J by 1 base, and 10 bases separated the two germline ends. CDR3 protein: CATSREQTVSYEQYF. The CDR3 coding sequence is TGTGCCACCAGCAGAGAACAGACAGTTTCCTACGAGCAGTACTTC. The full variable domain, with the rest looked up from reference TRBV15 and TRBJ2-7, is DAMVIQNPRYQVTQFGKPVTLSCSQTLNHNVMYWYQQKSSQAPKLLFHYYDKDFNNEADTPDNFQSRRPNTSFCFLDIRSPGLGDTAMYLCATSREQTVSYEQYFGPGTRLTVT.

The J gene is TRBJ2-7, the V gene TRBV7-8; tentatively, D is TRBD2 (6 bases). Germline CDR1 is SGHVS and CDR2 is FQNEAQ. V was shortened by 1 base and J by 4 bases, with 14 bases between the two germline ends. The CDR3 sequence is 15 residues long. The CDR3 coding sequence is TGTGCCAGCAGCTTAGTTTCAGCGGGTTGGTACGAGCAGTACTTC. Its protein is CASSLVSAGWYEQYF.

The CDR3 DNA sequence: TGCAGCGTTGTCGGGGGGCCCGTCTACGAGCAGTACTTC. This translates into CSVVGGPVYEQYF. The rearrangement uses TRBV29-1 and TRBJ2-7, with D perhaps matching TRBD2 (7 bases). Deletions cut 4 bases from V and 3 bases from J, with 13 bases between. CDR1 and CDR2 from the germline V gene are SQVTM and ANQGSEA. The CDR3 totals 13 residues.

The chain is built from TRBV19 and TRBJ2-3; D possibly corresponds to TRBD2 (5 bases). This CDR3 region has 13 residues. V was cut by 5 bases and J by 6 bases, with 12 bases left in between. Germline V CDR1 and CDR2: LNHDA, SQIVND (reference sequence). The CDR3 DNA is TGTGCCAGTAGTTCCCTAGCATTTGATACGCAGTATTTT. Translated: CASSSLAFDTQYF. Complete variable domain (other parts from reference TRBV19 and TRBJ2-3): DGGITQSPKYLFRKEGQNVTLSCEQNLNHDAMYWYRQDPGQGLRLIYYSQIVNDFQKGDIAEGYSVSREKKESFPLTVTSAQKNPTAFYLCASSSLAFDTQYFGPGTRLTVL.

The chain joins TRBV2 to TRBJ2-7; D unclear. The V end was cut by 5 bases, the J end by 6 bases, with 11 bases between. The CDR3 runs to 12 residues. Germline V gene lookup returns CDR1 SNHLY and CDR2 FYNNEI. Here the CDR3 DNA reads TGTGCCAGCAGTCAAACTCCGTCCGAGCAGTACTTC. It specifies CASSQTPSEQYF.

The chain couples TRBV11-3 to TRBJ2-3; TRBD2 matches at 8 bases. The V gene end was trimmed by 5 bases and the J gene end by 5 bases; junction bases not matched to a gene: 12. The germline CDR1 and CDR2 sequences are SGHNT and YENEEA. This CDR3 contains 16 residues. Here the CDR3 DNA reads TGTGCCAGCAGCCCCGGTAACGGGGGGGTCGGAGATACGCAGTATTTT. It encodes CASSPGNGGVGDTQYF.

The CDR3 nucleotides read TGTGCCAGCAGCCAGGGGGGGGTAGCCGAAGATACGCAGTATTTT. It encodes CASSQGGVAEDTQYF. The V and J genes are TRBV4-2 and TRBJ2-3, with 7 bases fitting TRBD2. In germline, CDR1 is LGHNA, CDR2 YNFKEQ. Trimming at V came to 3 bases and at J to 5 bases, leaving 8 bases not matched to a gene. CDR3 size: 15 residues.

The V call is TRBV3-1 (or the pseudogene TRBV3-2), the J call TRBJ1-4, with 7 bases aligning to TRBD1. The length of the CDR3 is 14 residues. CDR1 and CDR2 (germline): LGHDT, YNNKEL (reference sequence). Germline trimming cut 2 bases from V and 8 bases from J; bases unmatched to any gene: 5. In DNA form, the CDR3 reads TGTGCCAGCAGCCAAACAGGGGTAGGGGAAAAACTGTTTTTT. Residues: CASSQTGVGEKLFF.

The J gene is TRBJ2-3, the V gene TRBV11-2; 11 nucleotides match TRBD2. The germline V gene has CDR1 SGHAT and CDR2 FQNNGV. The CDR3 sequence is 17 residues long. V lost 3 bases, J lost 1 base, and 6 bases stayed unmatched. CDR3 coding DNA: TGTGCCAGCAGCTTTAGCGGGGGGGCCGGGGGCACAGATACGCAGTATTTT. Residues: CASSFSGGAGGTDTQYF.

This sequence joins TRBV29-1 and TRBJ1-2; tentative D call: TRBD1 (5 bases). V was pared by 4 bases and J by 7 bases, with 13 bases between. The CDR3 has 12 amino acids. CDR1 SQVTM and CDR2 ANQGSEA come from the germline V gene. In DNA, the CDR3 is TGCAGCGTTGTGGGGACTGTTTTTGGCTACACCTTC. This sequence encodes CSVVGTVFGYTF.

This clone was observed a few times. The chain is built from TRBV5-1 and TRBJ1-5; 8 bases are a match to TRBD1. Unmatched junction bases numbered 5, after V lost 4 bases and J lost 5 bases. CDR1 is SGHRS, CDR2 YFSETQ, per germline. The CDR3 has 14 amino acids. The CDR3 nucleotides are TGCGCCAGCAGCGAAGGGACAGGTCATCAGCCCCAGCATTTT. The encoded protein is CASSEGTGHQPQHF. The complete variable domain, with remaining parts taken from reference TRBV5-1 and TRBJ1-5, reads KAGVTQTPRYLIKTRGQQVTLSCSPISGHRSVSWYQQTPGQGLQFLFEYFSETQRNKGNFPGRFSGRQFSNSRSEMNVSTLELGDSALYLCASSEGTGHQPQHFGDGTRLSIL.

J is TRBJ2-7 and V is TRBV12-5; TRBD1 matches at 7 bases. The CDR3 loop spans 14 amino acids. V lost 6 bases, J lost 0 bases, and 5 bases stayed unmatched. Germline V gene lookup returns CDR1 LGHNT and CDR2 FRNRAP. In DNA, the CDR3 is TGTGCTAGTGGGGTTGGGGACAGCTCCTACGAGCAGTACTTC. It encodes CASGVGDSSYEQYF.

The V call is TRBV27, the J call TRBJ2-7; D uncertain. V was cut by 9 bases and J by 0 bases, with 24 bases left in between. This CDR3 is 17 amino acids long. From germline, CDR1 is MNHEY and CDR2 SMNVEV (reference sequence). The CDR3 DNA follows: TGTGCCAGTTACCCCCTCTACCGCCCAAAGTACTCCTACGAGCAGTACTTC. Translating it yields CASYPLYRPKYSYEQYF.

The chain couples TRBV29-1 to TRBJ2-3; the match to TRBD2 covers 9 bases. CDR1 SQVTM and CDR2 ANQGSEA come from the germline V gene. The CDR3 is made up of 14 amino acids. With 4 bases clipped from V and 4 bases from J, the junction kept 6 bases outside the gene matches. The CDR3 loop is CSVAGGLAADTQYF. The CDR3 region has the DNA TGCAGCGTTGCCGGGGGACTAGCAGCAGATACGCAGTATTTT.

The chain joins TRBV3-1 (or the pseudogene TRBV3-2) to TRBJ1-6, with TRBD1 as a possible D gene (5 bases). Germline V gives CDR1 LGHDT, CDR2 YNNKEL (reference sequence). The CDR3 has 13 amino acids. Trimming pared 4 bases from V and 10 bases from J, leaving 11 bases between. The CDR3 DNA reads TGTGCCAGCAGCCCCCGGGGGGGATCACCCCTCCACTTT. This encodes CASSPRGGSPLHF.

About this clone itself: The limits of the CDR3 on the DNA are not certain, so only TCRdb's listed CDR3 is given. The chain combines TRBV6-2 or TRBV6-3 with TRBJ2-2; the D call TRBD1 from the table was never checked on the DNA. The CDR3 contains 19 residues when both ends are counted. Germline loops: CDR1 MNHEY, CDR2 SVGEGT. The CDR3 loop reads CASSSSSGFGTGTTGELFF.

The gene calls are TRBV5-1 and TRBJ1-4, with a tentative D call TRBD1 (5 bases). V lost 4 bases to trimming and J lost 8 bases, with 9 bases between them. The CDR3 is 12 residues long. The germline CDR1 and CDR2 sequences are SGHRS and YFSETQ. Here the CDR3 DNA reads TGCGCCAGCAGCCCCGCAGGGGAAAAACTGTTTTTT. It translates to CASSPAGEKLFF.

This clone was picked up one time. The chain uses TRBV11-3 and TRBJ2-6, with 7 bases that match TRBD2. Per the germline V gene, CDR1 is SGHNT and CDR2 is YENEEA. V was clipped by 0 bases and J by 2 bases; unmatched bases: 7. The CDR3 has 18 residues. The CDR3: CASSLDPPAGAGANVLTF. The CDR3 DNA is TGTGCCAGCAGCTTAGACCCCCCCGCGGGGGCTGGGGCCAACGTCCTGACTTTC.

The chain has TRBV28 and TRBJ2-3; 7 nucleotides line up with TRBD1. The length of the CDR3 is 17 residues. CDR1 is MDHEN and CDR2 is SYDVKM in the germline V gene. V was pared by 4 bases and J by 3 bases, with 13 bases of the junction left unmatched. CDR3 residues: CASSSNRGPLTTDTQYF. Here the CDR3 DNA reads TGTGCCAGCAGTTCTAACAGGGGTCCTCTTACGACAGATACGCAGTATTTT. Supplemented by reference TRBV28 and TRBJ2-3, the full variable domain reads DVKVTQSSRYLVKRTGEKVFLECVQDMDHENMFWYRQDPGLGLRLIYFSYDVKMKEKGDIPEGYSVSREKKERFSLILESASTNQTSMYLCASSSNRGPLTTDTQYFGPGTRLTVL.

This clone was found a few times. The chain combines TRBV7-2 with TRBJ2-5, with D possibly TRBD2 on 5 matching bases. The CDR3 covers 14 residues. Germline CDR1 reads SGHTA; CDR2 reads FQGNSA. Trimming removed 5 bases from V and 7 bases from J, with 17 bases in between. The CDR3 loop reads CASSGSNSAGTQYF. The CDR3 region has the DNA TGTGCCAGCAGCGGCTCAAACTCGGCGGGGACCCAGTACTTC. The full variable domain, with the rest looked up from reference TRBV7-2 and TRBJ2-5, is GAGVSQSPSNKVTEKGKDVELRCDPISGHTALYWYRQSLGQGLEFLIYFQGNSAPDKSGLPSDRFSAERTGGSVSTLTIQRTQQEDSAVYLCASSGSNSAGTQYFGPGTRLLVL.

This sequence joins TRBV5-8 and TRBJ2-2; weak D call: TRBD1 (5 bases). V was shortened by 2 bases and J by 1 base, with 15 bases between the two germline ends. Germline V gives CDR1 SGHTS, CDR2 YDEGEE. This CDR3 has 17 residues. The CDR3, as DNA: TGTGCCAGCAGCTTTCGTGGTAGGGGCCTGAACACCGGGGAGCTGTTTTTT. Encoded protein: CASSFRGRGLNTGELFF.

This chain links TRBV5-4 with TRBJ2-1; 7 nucleotides line up with TRBD2. The CDR3 runs 14 residues. Germline CDR1 reads SGHNT; CDR2 reads YYREEE (reference sequence). V was pared by 4 bases and J by 5 bases, with 6 bases of the junction left unmatched. In nucleotides, the CDR3 is TGTGCCAGCAGCGGAATAACTAGCGACAATGAGCAGTTCTTC. Its translation: CASSGITSDNEQFF.

The rearrangement joins TRBV11-3 to TRBJ2-7, with TRBD1 as a possible D gene (7 bases). Germline V gene sequence: CDR1 SGHNT, CDR2 YENEEA. The CDR3 covers 13 residues. Trimming cost V 5 bases and J 9 bases, with 17 bases left between them. The CDR3 reads CASSPDRTGGQYF. Here the CDR3 DNA reads TGTGCCAGCAGCCCGGACAGGACCGGGGGGCAGTACTTC.

The gene calls are TRBV29-1 and TRBJ2-3; a possible D gene is TRBD1 (7 bases). Germline loops: CDR1 SQVTM, CDR2 ANQGSEA. V lost 3 bases to trimming and J lost 2 bases, with 12 bases between them. CDR3 length: 14 amino acids. The CDR3 DNA is TGCAGCGTTGAGGAGGGGGCTGACACAGATACGCAGTATTTT. Amino acids: CSVEEGADTDTQYF.

V gene TRBV11-2 combines with J gene TRBJ2-5; possible D gene TRBD2, 7 bases. The CDR3 runs 17 residues. Germline V CDR1 and CDR2: SGHAT, FQNNGV. V was pared by 0 bases and J by 5 bases, with 19 bases between. CDR3 in DNA: TGTGCCAGCAGCTTAGAGTCGGGGGGCCTGTCCGGTGAGACCCAGTACTTC. Translation gives CASSLESGGLSGETQYF.

This clone was counted between two and nine times. This chain connects TRBV18 to TRBJ2-1; D possibly corresponds to TRBD1 (6 bases). V shed 4 bases and J shed 5 bases, with 15 bases lying between them. Germline CDR1 KGHSH, CDR2 LQKENI. This CDR3 spans 15 amino acids. CDR3 nucleotide sequence: TGTGCCAGCTCACGCGGACAGCTACCCAACAATGAGCAGTTCTTC. Amino acids: CASSRGQLPNNEQFF.

This chain joins TRBV6-4 and TRBJ1-1; D gene ambiguous. Looked up from germline, CDR1 is MRHNA and CDR2 is SNTAGT. V gave up 0 bases and J gave up 1 base, with 9 bases separating them. The CDR3 runs 15 residues. The CDR3 loop reads CASSDSAGENTEAFF. CDR3 nucleotide sequence: TGTGCCAGCAGTGACTCTGCAGGCGAGAACACTGAAGCTTTCTTT.

The chain carries TRBV9 and TRBJ1-1; 7 bases agree with TRBD1. This CDR3 has 14 amino acids. Germline V gene lookup returns CDR1 SGDLS and CDR2 YYNGEE. J gave up 5 bases and V 3 bases, and 7 bases lay outside the gene matches. This CDR3 is CASSATGEVTEAFF. The CDR3 DNA follows: TGTGCCAGCAGCGCAACAGGGGAGGTAACTGAAGCTTTCTTT.

This clone was seen only a few times. CDR3: CASSPVQDRDNEQFF. CDR3 coding DNA: TGTGCCAGCAGTCCGGTCCAGGACAGGGACAATGAGCAGTTCTTC. The gene calls are TRBV2 and TRBJ2-1, with 8 bases fitting TRBD1. CDR3 length: 15 amino acids. Germline V lookup: CDR1 SNHLY, CDR2 FYNNEI. The junction had 8 bases not matched to a gene; V was cut back by 5 bases and J by 5 bases. The entire variable domain, with the rest obtained from reference TRBV2 and TRBJ2-1, is as follows: EPEVTQTPSHQVTQMGQEVILRCVPISNHLYFYWYRQILGQKVEFLVSFYNNEISEKSEIFDDQFSVERPDGSNFTLKIRSTKLEDSAMYFCASSPVQDRDNEQFFGPGTRLTVL.